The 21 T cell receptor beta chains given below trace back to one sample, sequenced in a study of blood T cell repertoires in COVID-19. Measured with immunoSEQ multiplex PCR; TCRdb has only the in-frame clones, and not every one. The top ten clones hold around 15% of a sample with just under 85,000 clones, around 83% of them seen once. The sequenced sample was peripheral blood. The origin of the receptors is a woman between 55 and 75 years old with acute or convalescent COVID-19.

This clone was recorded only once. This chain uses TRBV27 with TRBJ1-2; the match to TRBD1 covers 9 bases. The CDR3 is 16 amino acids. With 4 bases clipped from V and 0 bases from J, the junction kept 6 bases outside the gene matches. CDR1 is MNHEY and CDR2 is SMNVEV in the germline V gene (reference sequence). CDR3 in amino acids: CASSSLGDRANYGYTF. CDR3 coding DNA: TGTGCCAGCAGTTCCTTAGGGGACAGGGCTAACTATGGCTACACCTTC.

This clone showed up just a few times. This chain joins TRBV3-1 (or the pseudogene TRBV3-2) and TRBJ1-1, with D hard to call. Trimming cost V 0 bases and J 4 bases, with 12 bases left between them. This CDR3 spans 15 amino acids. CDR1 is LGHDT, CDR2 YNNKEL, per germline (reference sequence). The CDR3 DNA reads TGTGCCAGCAGCCAAGATCCGGGTTTGGTCACTGAAGCTTTCTTT. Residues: CASSQDPGLVTEAFF.

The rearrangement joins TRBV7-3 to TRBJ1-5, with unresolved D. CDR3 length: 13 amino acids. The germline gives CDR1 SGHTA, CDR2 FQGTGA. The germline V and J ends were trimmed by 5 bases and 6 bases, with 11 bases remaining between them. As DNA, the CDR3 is TGTGCCAGCAGCCCCAGAGGAGGTCAGCCCCAGCATTTT. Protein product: CASSPRGGQPQHF.

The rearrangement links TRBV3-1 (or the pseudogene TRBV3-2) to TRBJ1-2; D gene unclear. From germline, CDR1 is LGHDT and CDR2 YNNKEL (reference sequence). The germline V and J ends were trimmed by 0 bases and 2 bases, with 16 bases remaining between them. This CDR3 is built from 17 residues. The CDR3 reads CASSQDTRPGSNYGYTF. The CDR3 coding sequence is TGTGCCAGCAGCCAAGATACCCGCCCGGGGAGCAACTATGGCTACACCTTC.

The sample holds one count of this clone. CDR3 DNA sequence: TGTGCCAGCAGTGACCTTCCTCAGGGAGAGCAGTACTTC. This translates into CASSDLPQGEQYF. This rearrangement joins TRBV6-2 or TRBV6-3 to TRBJ2-7; a weak D match, TRBD1 (5 bases). Looked up from germline, CDR1 is MNHEY and CDR2 is SVGEGT. Trimming stripped 5 bases from V and 7 bases from J, with 15 bases between. CDR3 length: 13 amino acids.

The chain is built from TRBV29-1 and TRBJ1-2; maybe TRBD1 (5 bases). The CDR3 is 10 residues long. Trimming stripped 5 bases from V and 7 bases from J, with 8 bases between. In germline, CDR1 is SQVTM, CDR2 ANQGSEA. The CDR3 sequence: CSVKGPGYTF. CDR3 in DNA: TGCAGCGTTAAGGGGCCTGGCTACACCTTC.

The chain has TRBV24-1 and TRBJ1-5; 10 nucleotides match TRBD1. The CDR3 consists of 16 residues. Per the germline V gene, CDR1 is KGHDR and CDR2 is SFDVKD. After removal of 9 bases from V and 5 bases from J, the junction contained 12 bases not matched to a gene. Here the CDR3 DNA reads TGTGCCACCGCTGAAGGTTGGGACAGGGGAGATCAGCCCCAGCATTTT. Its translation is CATAEGWDRGDQPQHF.

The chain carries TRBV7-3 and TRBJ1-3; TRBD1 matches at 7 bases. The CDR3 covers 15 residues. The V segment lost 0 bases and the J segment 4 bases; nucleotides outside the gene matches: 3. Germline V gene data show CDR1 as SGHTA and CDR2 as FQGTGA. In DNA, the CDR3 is TGTGCCAGCAGCTTAACAGGGGGCATGGGAAACACCATATATTTT. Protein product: CASSLTGGMGNTIYF.

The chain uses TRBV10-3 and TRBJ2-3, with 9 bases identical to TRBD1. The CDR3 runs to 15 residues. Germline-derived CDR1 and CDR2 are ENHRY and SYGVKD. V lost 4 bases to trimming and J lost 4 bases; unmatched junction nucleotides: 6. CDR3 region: CAISGGTGQADTQYF. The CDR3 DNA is TGTGCCATCAGTGGAGGGACAGGGCAAGCAGATACGCAGTATTTT.

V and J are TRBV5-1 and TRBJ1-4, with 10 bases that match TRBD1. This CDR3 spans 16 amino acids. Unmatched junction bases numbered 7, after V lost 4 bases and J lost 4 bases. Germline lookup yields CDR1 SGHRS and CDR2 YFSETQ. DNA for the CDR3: TGCGCCAGCAGCCCCTTGGGACAGGGGAATAATGAAAAACTGTTTTTT. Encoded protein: CASSPLGQGNNEKLFF.

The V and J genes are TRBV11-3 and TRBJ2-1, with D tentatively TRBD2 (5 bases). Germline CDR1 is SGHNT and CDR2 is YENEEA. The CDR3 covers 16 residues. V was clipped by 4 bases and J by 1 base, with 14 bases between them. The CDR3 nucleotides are TGTGCCAGCAGCTCCGAATTAGCGTCTTCCTACAATGAGCAGTTCTTC. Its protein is CASSSELASSYNEQFF. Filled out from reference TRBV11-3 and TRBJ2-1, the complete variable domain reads EAGVVQSPRYKIIEKKQPVAFWCNPISGHNTLYWYLQNLGQGPELLIRYENEEAVDDSQLPKDRFSAERLKGVDSTLKIQPAELGDSAVYLCASSSELASSYNEQFFGPGTRLTVL.

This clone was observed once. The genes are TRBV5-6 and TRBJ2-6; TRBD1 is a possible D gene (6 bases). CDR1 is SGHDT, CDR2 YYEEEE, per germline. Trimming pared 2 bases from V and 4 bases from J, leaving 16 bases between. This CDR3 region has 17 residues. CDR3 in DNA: TGTGCCAGCAGCTTTATAAAAGGGGGAACAGGGGCCAACGTCCTGACTTTC. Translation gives CASSFIKGGTGANVLTF.

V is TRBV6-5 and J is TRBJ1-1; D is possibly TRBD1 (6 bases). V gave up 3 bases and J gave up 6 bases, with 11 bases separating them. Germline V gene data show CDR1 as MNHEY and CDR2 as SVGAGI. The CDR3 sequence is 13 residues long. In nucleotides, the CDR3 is TGTGCCAGCAGTTATGGGGGGGCCGCTGAAGCTTTCTTT. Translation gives CASSYGGAAEAFF.

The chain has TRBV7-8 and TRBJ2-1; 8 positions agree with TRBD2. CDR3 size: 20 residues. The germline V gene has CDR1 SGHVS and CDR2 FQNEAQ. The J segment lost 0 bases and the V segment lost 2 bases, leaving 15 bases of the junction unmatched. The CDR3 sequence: CASSLRTVTSGVSSYNEQFF. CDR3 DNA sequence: TGTGCCAGCAGCTTAAGGACAGTAACTAGCGGTGTGAGCTCCTACAATGAGCAGTTCTTC.

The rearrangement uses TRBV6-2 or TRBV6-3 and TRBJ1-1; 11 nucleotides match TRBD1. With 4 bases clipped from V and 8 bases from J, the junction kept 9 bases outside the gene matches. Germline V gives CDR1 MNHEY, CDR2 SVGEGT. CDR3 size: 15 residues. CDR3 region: CASSSPGQGAFEAFF. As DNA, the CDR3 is TGTGCCAGCAGTTCCCCTGGACAGGGGGCTTTCGAAGCTTTCTTT.

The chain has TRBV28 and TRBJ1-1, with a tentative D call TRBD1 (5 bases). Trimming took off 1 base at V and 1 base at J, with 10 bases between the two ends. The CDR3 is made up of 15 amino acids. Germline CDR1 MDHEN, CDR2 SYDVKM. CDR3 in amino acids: CASSLSGRANTEAFF. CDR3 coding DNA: TGTGCCAGCAGTTTATCCGGCAGGGCGAACACTGAAGCTTTCTTT.

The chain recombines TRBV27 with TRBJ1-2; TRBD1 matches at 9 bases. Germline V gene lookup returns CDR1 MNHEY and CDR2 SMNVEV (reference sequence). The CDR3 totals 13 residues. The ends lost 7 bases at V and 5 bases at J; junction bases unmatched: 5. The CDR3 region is CASNIGTGYGYTF. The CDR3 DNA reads TGTGCCAGCAACATTGGGACAGGGTATGGCTACACCTTC.

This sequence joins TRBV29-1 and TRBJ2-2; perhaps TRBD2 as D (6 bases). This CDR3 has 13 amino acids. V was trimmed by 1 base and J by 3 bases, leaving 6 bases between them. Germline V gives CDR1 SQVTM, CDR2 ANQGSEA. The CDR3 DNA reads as TGCAGCGTTGAAGCGGGGGACACCGGGGAGCTGTTTTTT. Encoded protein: CSVEAGDTGELFF.

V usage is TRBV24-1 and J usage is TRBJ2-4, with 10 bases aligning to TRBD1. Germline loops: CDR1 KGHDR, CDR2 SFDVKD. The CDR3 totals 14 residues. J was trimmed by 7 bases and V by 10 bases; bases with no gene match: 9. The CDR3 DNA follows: TGTGCCACAGCGACCGGACAGGGGGGGAACATTCAGTACTTC. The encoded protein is CATATGQGGNIQYF.

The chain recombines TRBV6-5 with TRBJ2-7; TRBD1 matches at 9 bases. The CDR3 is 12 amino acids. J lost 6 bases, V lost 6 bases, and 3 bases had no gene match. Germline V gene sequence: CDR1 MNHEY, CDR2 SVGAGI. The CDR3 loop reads CASRQGAGEQYF. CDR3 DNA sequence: TGTGCCAGCAGACAGGGGGCCGGCGAGCAGTACTTC.

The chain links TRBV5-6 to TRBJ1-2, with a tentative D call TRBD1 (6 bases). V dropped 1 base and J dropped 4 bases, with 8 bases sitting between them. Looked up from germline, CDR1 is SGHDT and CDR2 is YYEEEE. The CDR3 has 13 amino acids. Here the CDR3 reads CASSLTGLYGYTF. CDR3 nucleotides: TGTGCCAGCAGCTTGACAGGGCTCTATGGCTACACCTTC.